This T cell receptor beta chain appears in the sequencing data of a study of beta chain features in type 1 diabetes. Expressed TCRB transcripts got sequenced, as all isolated RNA was reverse transcribed. Here immunoSEQ multiplex PCR was the method, and the copy in TCRdb shows in-frame clones only, minus some. The top ten clones hold roughly 0.7% of a sample with 160,000 or so clones, around 9% of them seen once. Study results and limitations: Type 1 diabetes patients had fewer VDJ junction insertions and more deletions. TCRB CDR3s were moderately but significantly shorter in Type 1 diabetes patients in all four CD4+ subsets.

Based on CD45RO/CCR7/CD25/CD127/CD95/CD27, CD4+ regulatory, stem cell-like memory, naive and central memory cells were sorted. All of the sorted populations showed purity greater than 95%. There are many counts of this clone. Its specificity is unknown. Source material: central memory CD4+ T cells from blood. The TCR originated in a woman aged 25 to 39 with type 1 diabetes.

The CDR3 reads CASSIYGRAYSNQPQHF. The DNA for the CDR3 is TGTGCCAGTAGTATATACGGCAGGGCCTATAGCAATCAGCCCCAGCATTTT. This chain links TRBV19 with TRBJ1-5; D might be TRBD1 (5 bases). Germline assignment: CDR1 LNHDA and CDR2 SQIVND (reference sequence). The CDR3 has 17 amino acids. The germline V and J ends were trimmed by 2 bases and 0 bases, with 14 bases remaining between them.